This TCR beta chain was sequenced in a study of T cells in Graves' hyperthyroidism and ophthalmopathy. From RNA transcripts, TCR beta CDR3 regions were amplified. The TCR CDR3 was amplified in a first-round RT-PCR using the HTBI primer set. TCRdb analysed the multiplex PCR reads with MiXCR anew, one entry per CDR3 protein. This sample yields around 720,000 distinct CDR3 sequences, of which 30% to 40% are seen a single time; 30% to 40% belongs to the top ten. V lost 3 bases, J lost 6 bases, and 15 bases lay in between. Germline V gives CDR1 ENHRY, CDR2 SYGVKD. This CDR3 has 14 amino acids. Ten or more counts support this clonotype.

The chain uses TRBV10-3 and TRBJ2-7; D unresolved. The TCR sequence derives from a woman between 35 and 50 years old with Graves' hyperthyroidism. Specimen: blood. The CDR3 DNA sequence: TGTGCCATCAGTGATCCTAGGACCAGCAGCGAGCAGTACTTC. This translates into CAISDPRTSSEQYF.